This TCR beta chain emerged from a study of beta chain features in type 1 diabetes. General observations from the study: Naive, central memory and Treg TCRB repertoires seemed to resemble each other more closely in patients than they did in healthy donors. The cDNA sequencing approach could over-represent high-TCR-expressing cells.

As for this clone: Its antigen remains unknown.

Per the germline V gene, CDR1 is SEHNR and CDR2 is FQNEAQ (reference sequence). The CDR3 sequence is 15 residues long. Trimming took 4 bases from V and 5 from J, leaving 15 bases between them. As every portion of the isolated RNA was reverse transcribed, the sequencing read expressed TCRB transcripts. There were around 3.5 million reads on average in the naive, central memory and regulatory T cell samples. Sequencing used immunoSEQ multiplex PCR; TCRdb keeps in-frame clones, though not all of them. The sample shows 200,000 to 300,000 clones, 25% to 35% of them seen only once. The sample comprised central memory CD4+ T cells from blood. The source is a man younger than 40 in good health. The chain is built from TRBV7-9 and TRBJ2-1; perhaps TRBD1 as D (6 bases). The CDR3 loop reads CASSYQGQANNEQFF. CDR3 bases: TGTGCCAGCAGCTACCAGGGACAAGCCAACAATGAGCAGTTCTTC.